A selection of T cell receptor beta chains follows, all from one sample in a study of identifying expanded T cells in peripheral blood. Using immunoSEQ multiplex PCR, the repertoire was profiled, and TCRdb retains in-frame clones only, with some absent. The sample has about 110,000 clones; about 87% are singletons. Sequencing input: blood. These receptors all come from a person between 18 and 75 years old in good health. Both conserved end residues are part of each CDR3.

>TRBV5-8|TRBJ1-3
CASSSSGGNTIYF
>TRBV7-9|TRBJ2-7
CASSLTLWTDVYEQYF
>TRBV5-6|TRBJ2-7
CASSPPGTSPIEQYF
>TRBV15|TRBJ2-2
CATSREVQGTGELFF
>TRBV5-1|TRBJ2-1
CASRASGSSNEQFF
>TRBV28|TRBJ2-3
CASRQPSAGVIDTQYF
>TRBV5-1|TRBJ2-3
CASSVSGGAFGTQYF
>TRBV6-6|TRBJ2-7
CASSYRDRGATEQYF
>TRBV6-5|TRBJ2-5
CASSYGQAQETQYF
>TRBV19|TRBJ1-2
CASSILDRGGYGYTF
>TRBV5-1|TRBJ1-5
CASSTGESGQPQHF
>TRBV5-1|TRBJ2-5
CASSLGGAKETQYF
>TRBV5-4|TRBJ2-1
CASSWGAGALQYNEQFF
>TRBV7-3|TRBJ2-2
CASSPQGMKGSTGELFF
>TRBV5-1|TRBJ1-5
CASSLALNQPQHF
>TRBV2|TRBJ1-5
CASSRDRNQPQHF
>TRBV6-6|TRBJ1-1
CASTYGRAEAFF
>TRBV13|TRBJ1-2
CASSLGRGVGSDYGYTF
>TRBV7-3|TRBJ2-3
CASSLRDRVSDTQYF
>TRBV6-5|TRBJ2-7
CASSYSRAGSAYEQYF
>TRBV6-1|TRBJ2-1
CASSAGQGEQFF
>TRBV6-5|TRBJ1-6
CASSYPNSPLHF
>TRBV11-2|TRBJ1-3
CASSLDGGNTIYF
>TRBV2|TRBJ1-1
CASRVTPNTEAFF
>TRBV30|TRBJ1-5
CAWGTGLGNQPQHF
>TRBV13|TRBJ1-5
CASGIQGDGDQPQHF
>TRBV2|TRBJ2-3
CASSEIWASPSTDTQYF
>TRBV5-1|TRBJ2-5
CASSLETRGTGETQYF
>TRBV18|TRBJ1-6
CASSEKGYSPLHF
>TRBV6-5|TRBJ1-1
CASKDGSFNTEAFF
>TRBV27|TRBJ1-4
CASSSRGPHSNEKLFF
>TRBV20-1|TRBJ1-1
CSAWGDTEAFF
>TRBV5-4|TRBJ2-2
CASSLAIQGTNTGELFF
>TRBV21-1|TRBJ2-7
CASSKSASGTPYEQYF
>TRBV15|TRBJ2-7
CATSRDPGTSGSYEQYF
>TRBV5-1|TRBJ2-5
CASSSHRIPQETQYF
>TRBV7-8|TRBJ1-1
CASSLEVLGIEAFF
>TRBV2|TRBJ2-6
CASSVGHPGANVLTF
>TRBV4-1|TRBJ2-7
CASSQNPWGTSWSSEQYF
>TRBV6-6|TRBJ2-2
CASSDGVGRDGELFF
>TRBV5-1|TRBJ1-2
CASTQPGYLSEGYTF
>TRBV7-8|TRBJ2-5
CASSETMAETQYF
>TRBV9|TRBJ2-3
CASSQHRLAEGDTQYF
>TRBV6-6|TRBJ2-2
CASSSPRYTGELFF
>TRBV7-2|TRBJ1-1
CASGVGENTEAFF